This TCR beta chain was documented in a study of glioma-infiltrating T cells after dendritic cell vaccination. Study as a whole: Dendritic cells derived from monocytes and pulsed with autologous tumor lysate formed the vaccine. Study-level findings and limits: Complete blood and tumor specimen sets were limited to few patients.

About this clone: Its antigen is currently unknown.

Isocitrate dehydrogenase mutation was absent in all glioblastoma patients. CDR3 length equals 16 residues. Germline V gene sequence: CDR1 SNHLY, CDR2 FYNNEI. The V gene lost 1 base and the J gene lost 0 bases, with 11 bases spanning the gap. The primer mix had 60 V beta and 13 J beta primers. TCRdb's table, derived via immunoSEQ multiplex PCR, lists solely in-frame clones and lacks some. The data hold about 92,000 clones, with under 90% observed a single time. The TCR originated in a human donor with glioblastoma. The chain joins TRBV2 to TRBJ2-3; D is unresolved. Sequencing used blood, obtained before dendritic cell vaccination. CDR3 sequence reads: CASSEDQYSSTDTQYF. CDR3 coding DNA: TGTGCCAGCAGTGAAGATCAGTATTCTAGCACAGATACGCAGTATTTT.